This T cell receptor (beta chain) comes out of a study of blood T cell repertoires in COVID-19. The CDR3 is made up of 17 amino acids. Germline CDR1 is DFQATT and CDR2 is SNEGSKA (reference sequence). The J segment lost 0 bases and the V segment lost 3 bases, leaving 10 bases of the junction unmatched. The method was immunoSEQ multiplex PCR; TCRdb's version includes in-frame clones alone and lacks a portion of them. The sample shows roughly 670,000 clones, about 87% of them seen only once. This rearrangement joins TRBV20-1 to TRBJ1-5, with 8 bases matching TRBD1. The receptor comes from a woman under 30 with acute or convalescent COVID-19. The sequenced sample consisted of peripheral blood. CDR3 residues: CSASPLTGAYSNQPQHF. CDR3 bases: TGCAGTGCTAGTCCGCTGACAGGGGCTTATAGCAATCAGCCCCAGCATTTT.